This T cell receptor (beta chain) was sequenced in a study of brain metastases from non-small cell lung cancer. Overall study findings and caveats: T-cell clones appeared expanded in around 64% of brain metastases relative to matched primary tumors.

Sequenced by immunoSEQ multiplex PCR; TCRdb stores in-frame clones only, minus some. This table has about 16,000 clones, about four fifths appearing once. A word on this clone: What it binds is not known.

V lost 4 bases to trimming and J lost 7 bases; unmatched junction nucleotides: 5. The CDR3 has 15 residues. The germline V gene encodes CDR1 LNHDA and CDR2 SQIVND (reference sequence). The chain employs TRBV19 and TRBJ2-2, with TRBD2 identical over 11 bases. The receptor was isolated from a donor at least 40 years old with non-small cell lung cancer. Input material: primary lung tumor tissue. CDR3 amino acids: CASSSTSGGIGELFF. The CDR3, as DNA: TGTGCCAGTAGTAGTACTAGCGGGGGAATCGGGGAGCTGTTTTTT.